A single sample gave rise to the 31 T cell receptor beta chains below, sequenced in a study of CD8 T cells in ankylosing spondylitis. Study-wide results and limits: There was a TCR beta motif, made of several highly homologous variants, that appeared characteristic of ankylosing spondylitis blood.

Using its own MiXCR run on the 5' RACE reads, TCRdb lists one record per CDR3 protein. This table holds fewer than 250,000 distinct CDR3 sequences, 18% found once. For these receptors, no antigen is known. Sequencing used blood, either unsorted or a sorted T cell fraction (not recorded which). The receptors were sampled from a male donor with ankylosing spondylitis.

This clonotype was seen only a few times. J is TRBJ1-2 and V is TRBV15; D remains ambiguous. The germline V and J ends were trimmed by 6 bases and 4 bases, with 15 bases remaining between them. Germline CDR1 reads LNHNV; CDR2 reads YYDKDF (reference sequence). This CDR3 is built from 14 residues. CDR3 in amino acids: CATSMDLNVYGYTF. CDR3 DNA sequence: TGTGCCACCAGTATGGACCTGAACGTCTATGGCTACACCTTC.

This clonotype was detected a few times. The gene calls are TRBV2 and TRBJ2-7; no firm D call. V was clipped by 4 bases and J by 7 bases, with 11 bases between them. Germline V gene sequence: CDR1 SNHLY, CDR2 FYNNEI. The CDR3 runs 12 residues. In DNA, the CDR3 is TGTGCCAGCAGTGCGCAGCTGCGGGAGCAGTACTTC. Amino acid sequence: CASSAQLREQYF.

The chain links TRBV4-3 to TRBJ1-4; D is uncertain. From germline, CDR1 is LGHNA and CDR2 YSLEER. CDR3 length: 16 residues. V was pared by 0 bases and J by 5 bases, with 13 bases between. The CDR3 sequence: CASSQDFVDRNEKLFF. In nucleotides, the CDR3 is TGCGCCAGCAGCCAAGATTTTGTGGACCGGAATGAAAAACTGTTTTTT.

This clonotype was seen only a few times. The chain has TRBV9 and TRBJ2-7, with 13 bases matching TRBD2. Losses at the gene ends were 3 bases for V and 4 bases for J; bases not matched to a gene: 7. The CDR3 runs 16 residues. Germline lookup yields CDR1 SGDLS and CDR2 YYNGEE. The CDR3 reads CASSAGGLAGVYEQYF. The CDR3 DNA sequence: TGTGCCAGCAGCGCTGGCGGACTAGCGGGGGTATACGAGCAGTACTTC. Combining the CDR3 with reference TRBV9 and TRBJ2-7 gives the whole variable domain DSGVTQTPKHLITATGQRVTLRCSPRSGDLSVYWYQQSLDQGLQFLIQYYNGEERAKGNILERFSAQQFPDLHSELNLSSLELGDSALYFCASSAGGLAGVYEQYFGPGTRLTVT.

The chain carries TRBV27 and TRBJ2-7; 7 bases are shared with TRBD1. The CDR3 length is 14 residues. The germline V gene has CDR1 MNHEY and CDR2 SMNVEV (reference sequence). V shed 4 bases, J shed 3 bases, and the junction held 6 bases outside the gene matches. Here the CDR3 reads CASSSLDRLYEQYF. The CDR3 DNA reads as TGTGCCAGCAGTTCGTTGGACAGGCTCTACGAGCAGTACTTC.

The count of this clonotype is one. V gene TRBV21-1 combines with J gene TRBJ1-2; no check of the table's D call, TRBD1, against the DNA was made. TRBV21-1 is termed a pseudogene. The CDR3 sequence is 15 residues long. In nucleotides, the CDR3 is TGTGCCAGCAGCAGGAGGACAGGGATTACCTATGGCTACACCTTC. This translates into CASSRRTGITYGYTF.

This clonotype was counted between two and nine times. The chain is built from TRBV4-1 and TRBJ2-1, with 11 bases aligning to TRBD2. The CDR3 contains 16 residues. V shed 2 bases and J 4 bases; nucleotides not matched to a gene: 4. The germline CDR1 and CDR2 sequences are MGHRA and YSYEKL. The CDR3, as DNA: TGCGCCAGCAGCCAATCCGGGACTAGCGGTTACAATGAGCAGTTCTTC. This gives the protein CASSQSGTSGYNEQFF.

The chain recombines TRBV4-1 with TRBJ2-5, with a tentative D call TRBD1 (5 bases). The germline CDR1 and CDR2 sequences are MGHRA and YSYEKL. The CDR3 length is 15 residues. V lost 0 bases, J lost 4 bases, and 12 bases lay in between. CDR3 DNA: TGCGCCAGCAGCCAAGAGTTCAGGGTACCAGAGACCCAGTACTTC. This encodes CASSQEFRVPETQYF.

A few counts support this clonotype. CDR3 sequence reads: CASSQDPRLAGGYEDEQFF. CDR3 nucleotides: TGTGCCAGCAGCCAAGATCCCCGACTAGCGGGAGGATACGAGGATGAGCAGTTCTTC. The rearrangement uses TRBV4-2 and TRBJ2-1, with 13 bases that match TRBD2. The germline V gene has CDR1 LGHNA and CDR2 YNFKEQ. The J segment lost 8 bases and the V segment lost 0 bases, leaving 13 bases of the junction unmatched. This CDR3 comprises 19 residues.

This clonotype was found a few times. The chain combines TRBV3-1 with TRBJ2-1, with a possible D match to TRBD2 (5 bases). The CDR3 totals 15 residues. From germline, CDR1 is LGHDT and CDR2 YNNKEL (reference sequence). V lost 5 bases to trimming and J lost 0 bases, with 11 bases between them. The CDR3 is CASSSSEGSYNEQFF. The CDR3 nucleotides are TGTGCCAGCAGCTCCTCAGAGGGCTCCTACAATGAGCAGTTCTTC.

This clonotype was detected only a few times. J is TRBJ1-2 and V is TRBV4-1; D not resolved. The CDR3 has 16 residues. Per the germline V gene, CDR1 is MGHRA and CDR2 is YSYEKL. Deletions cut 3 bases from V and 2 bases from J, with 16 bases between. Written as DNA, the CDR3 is TGCGCCAGCAGCCACCTCCTTCTAACTGAGAACTATGGCTACACCTTC. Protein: CASSHLLLTENYGYTF.

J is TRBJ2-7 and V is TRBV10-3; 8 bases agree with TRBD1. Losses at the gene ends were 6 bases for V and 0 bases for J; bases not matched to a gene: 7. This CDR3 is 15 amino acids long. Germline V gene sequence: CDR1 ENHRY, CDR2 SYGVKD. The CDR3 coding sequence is TGTGCCATCAGCACCGGGACAGGCCTCTCCTACGAGCAGTACTTC. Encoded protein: CAISTGTGLSYEQYF.

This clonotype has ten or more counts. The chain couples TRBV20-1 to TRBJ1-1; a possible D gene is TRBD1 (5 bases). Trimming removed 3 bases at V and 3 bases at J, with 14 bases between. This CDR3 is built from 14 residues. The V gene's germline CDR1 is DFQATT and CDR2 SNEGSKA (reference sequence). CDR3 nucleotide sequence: TGCAGTGCTAGGGGGGGGGGAAGGGACACTGAAGCTTTCTTT. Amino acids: CSARGGGRDTEAFF.

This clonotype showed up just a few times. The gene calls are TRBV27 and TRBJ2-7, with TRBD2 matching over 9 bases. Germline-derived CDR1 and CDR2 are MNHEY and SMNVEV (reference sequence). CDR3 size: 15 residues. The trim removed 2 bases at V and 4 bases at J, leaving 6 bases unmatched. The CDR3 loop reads CASSLSLAGSYEQYF. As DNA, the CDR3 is TGTGCCAGCAGTTTAAGCCTAGCGGGATCATACGAGCAGTACTTC.

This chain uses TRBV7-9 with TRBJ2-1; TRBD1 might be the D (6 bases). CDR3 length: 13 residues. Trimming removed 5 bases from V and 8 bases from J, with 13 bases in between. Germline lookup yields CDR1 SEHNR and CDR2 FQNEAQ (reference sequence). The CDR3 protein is CASSPRGDDEQFF. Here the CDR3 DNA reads TGTGCCAGCAGCCCCAGGGGAGACGATGAGCAGTTCTTC.

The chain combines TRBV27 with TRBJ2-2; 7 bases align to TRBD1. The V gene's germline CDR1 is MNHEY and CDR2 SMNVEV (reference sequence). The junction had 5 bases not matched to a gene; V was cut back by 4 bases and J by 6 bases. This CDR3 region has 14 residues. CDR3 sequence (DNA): TGTGCCAGCAGTTCTCAGGGGGTGGCCGGGGAGCTGTTTTTT. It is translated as CASSSQGVAGELFF.

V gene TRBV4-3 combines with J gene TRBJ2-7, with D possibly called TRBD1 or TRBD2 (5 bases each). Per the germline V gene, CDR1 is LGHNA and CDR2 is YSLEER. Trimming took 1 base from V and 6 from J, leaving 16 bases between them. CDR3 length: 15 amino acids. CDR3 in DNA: TGCGCCAGCAGCCAAGGACGGGTGGGGGAGAGCGAGCAGTACTTC. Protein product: CASSQGRVGESEQYF.

CDR3 nucleotides: TGCGCCAGCAGCCAAGAAGACGGGATGAACACTGAAGCTTTCTTT. The encoded protein is CASSQEDGMNTEAFF. The chain joins TRBV4-1 to TRBJ1-1; the D is unclear. There are 15 residues in the CDR3. The germline CDR1 and CDR2 sequences are MGHRA and YSYEKL. Trimming cost V 0 bases and J 0 bases, with 8 bases left between them.

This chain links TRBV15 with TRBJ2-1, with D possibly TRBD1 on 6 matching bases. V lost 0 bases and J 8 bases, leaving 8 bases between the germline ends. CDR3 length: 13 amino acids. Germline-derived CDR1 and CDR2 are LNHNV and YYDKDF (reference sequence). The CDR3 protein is CATSRDEGDEQFF. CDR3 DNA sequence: TGTGCCACCAGCAGAGATGAGGGGGATGAGCAGTTCTTC.

The CDR3 DNA follows: TGTGCCATCAGTGAGCCGCTACAGGGGCAAATCACTGAAGCTTTCTTT. Translating gives CAISEPLQGQITEAFF. The rearrangement links TRBV10-3 to TRBJ1-1; 7 nucleotides agree with TRBD1. The trim removed 2 bases at V and 4 bases at J, leaving 10 bases unmatched. Germline V lookup: CDR1 ENHRY, CDR2 SYGVKD. CDR3 length: 16 residues.

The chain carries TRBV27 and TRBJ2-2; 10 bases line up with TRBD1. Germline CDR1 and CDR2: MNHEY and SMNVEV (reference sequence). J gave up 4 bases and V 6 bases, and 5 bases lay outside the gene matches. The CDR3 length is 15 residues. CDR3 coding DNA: TGTGCCAGCAGATCCTGGGACAGGGGCACCGGGGAGCTGTTTTTT. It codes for CASRSWDRGTGELFF.

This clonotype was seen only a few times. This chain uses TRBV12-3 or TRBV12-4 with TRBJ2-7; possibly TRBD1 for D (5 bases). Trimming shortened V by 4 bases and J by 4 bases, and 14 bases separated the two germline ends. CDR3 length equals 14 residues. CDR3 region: CASSSGHAFYEQYF. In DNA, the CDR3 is TGTGCCAGCAGTTCTGGACACGCATTTTACGAGCAGTACTTC.

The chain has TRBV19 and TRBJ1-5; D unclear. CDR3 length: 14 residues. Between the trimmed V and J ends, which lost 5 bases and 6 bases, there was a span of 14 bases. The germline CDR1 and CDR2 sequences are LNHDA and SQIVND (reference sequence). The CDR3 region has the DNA TGTGCCAGTAGTCCCTCGATAGGTTTTCAGCCCCAGCATTTT. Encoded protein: CASSPSIGFQPQHF.

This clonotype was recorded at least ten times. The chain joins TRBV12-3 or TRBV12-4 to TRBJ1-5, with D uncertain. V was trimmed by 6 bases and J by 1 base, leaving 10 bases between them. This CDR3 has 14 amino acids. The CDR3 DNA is TGTGCCAGCAGCCCGGATGAGAGCAATCAGCCCCAGCATTTT. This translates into CASSPDESNQPQHF.

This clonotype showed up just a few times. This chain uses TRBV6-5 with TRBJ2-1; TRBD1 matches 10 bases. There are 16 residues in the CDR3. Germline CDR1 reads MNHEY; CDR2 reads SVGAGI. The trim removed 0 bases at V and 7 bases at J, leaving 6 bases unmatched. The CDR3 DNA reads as TGTGCCAGCAGTTACTCGGGGACAGGGGAAGCTAATGAGCAGTTCTTC. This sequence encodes CASSYSGTGEANEQFF.

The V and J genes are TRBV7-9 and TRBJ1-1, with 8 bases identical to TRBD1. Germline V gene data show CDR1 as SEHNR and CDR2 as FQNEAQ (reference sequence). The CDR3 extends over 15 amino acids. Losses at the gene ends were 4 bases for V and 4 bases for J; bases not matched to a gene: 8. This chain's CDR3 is CASSYAGTGGTEAFF. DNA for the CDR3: TGTGCCAGCAGCTACGCCGGGACAGGCGGCACTGAAGCTTTCTTT.

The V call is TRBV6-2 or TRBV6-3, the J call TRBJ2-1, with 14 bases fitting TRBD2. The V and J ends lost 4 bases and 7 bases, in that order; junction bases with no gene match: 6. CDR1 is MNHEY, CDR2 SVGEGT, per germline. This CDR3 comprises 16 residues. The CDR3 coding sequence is TGTGCCAGCAGTTTACTGGGACTAGCGGGGGATAATGAGCAGTTCTTC. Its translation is CASSLLGLAGDNEQFF.

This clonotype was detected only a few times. Written as DNA, the CDR3 is TGTGCCAGCAGTTTATTAGCGGGAGGGCCTGATATAGATACGCAGTATTTT. It translates to CASSLLAGGPDIDTQYF. The V gene is TRBV12-3 or TRBV12-4, the J gene TRBJ2-3; 11 nucleotides line up with TRBD2. This CDR3 spans 17 amino acids. The V and J ends lost 2 bases and 5 bases, in that order; junction bases with no gene match: 9.

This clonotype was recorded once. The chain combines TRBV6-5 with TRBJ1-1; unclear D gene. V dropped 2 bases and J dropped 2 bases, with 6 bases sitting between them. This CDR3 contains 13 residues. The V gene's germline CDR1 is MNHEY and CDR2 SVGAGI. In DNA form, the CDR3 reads TGTGCCAGCAGTTACGACGTCAACACTGAAGCTTTCTTT. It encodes CASSYDVNTEAFF.

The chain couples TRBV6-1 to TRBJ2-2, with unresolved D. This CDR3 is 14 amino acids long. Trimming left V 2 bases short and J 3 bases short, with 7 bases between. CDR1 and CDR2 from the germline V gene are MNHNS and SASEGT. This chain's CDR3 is CASSEFPDTGELFF. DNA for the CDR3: TGTGCCAGCAGTGAATTCCCGGACACCGGGGAGCTGTTTTTT.

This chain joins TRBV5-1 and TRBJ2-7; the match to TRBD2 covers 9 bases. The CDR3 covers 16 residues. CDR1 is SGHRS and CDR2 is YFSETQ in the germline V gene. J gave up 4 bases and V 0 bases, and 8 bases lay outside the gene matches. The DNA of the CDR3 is TGCGCCAGCAGCTTGGACACCGGGACTAGCATGTACGAGCAGTACTTC. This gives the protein CASSLDTGTSMYEQYF.